The 14 T cell receptor beta chains reported below all come from one sample, sequenced in a study of post-analysis software for immune sequencing data. Findings and limits, study-wide: Among roughly 5 TRBV segments more frequent in patients than controls were TRBV5-6, TRBV5-1 and TRBV20-1.

Their antigens are not known. Unique molecular identifiers were present in the TCR beta cDNA libraries. TCRdb reanalysed the PCR reads using MiXCR and keeps one entry per CDR3 protein. This table has under 200,000 distinct CDR3 sequences, roughly 28% appearing once. The sequenced sample consisted of blood. Receptors originate from a girl between 2 and 17 years old with multiple sclerosis.

Written as DNA, the CDR3 is TGTGCCAGCACCGCGCGGGAAGTGGGCGAGCAGTACTTC. This encodes CASTAREVGEQYF. This chain uses TRBV25-1 with TRBJ2-7; possible D gene TRBD2, 6 bases. The CDR3 contains 13 residues. Germline CDR1 reads MGHDK; CDR2 reads SYGVNS. V was shortened by 7 bases and J by 6 bases, with 16 bases between the two germline ends.

Note on this clonotype: This sequence may be a read error, since a much larger clone differs from it by one base. The chain uses TRBV7-2 and TRBJ1-5; 7 nucleotides line up with TRBD1. The CDR3 covers 14 residues. Germline CDR1 and CDR2: SGHTA and FQGNSA. The CDR3 nucleotides read TGTGTCAGCAGCCACCTACAGGGGAGACAGCCCCAGCATTTT. Translated, it gives CVSSHLQGRQPQHF.

This clonotype was counted only a few times. The rearrangement uses TRBV20-1 and TRBJ1-1, with D possibly being TRBD1 (5 bases). The CDR3 has 15 amino acids. Trimming pared 5 bases from V and 6 bases from J, leaving 22 bases between. Germline CDR1 DFQATT, CDR2 SNEGSKA (reference sequence). CDR3 in DNA: TGCAGTGCTCGACACGGGACGGGGAGAAACGCTGAAGCTTTCTTT. Translation: CSARHGTGRNAEAFF.

The chain employs TRBV6-1 and TRBJ2-5, with D perhaps given as TRBD1 or TRBD2 (6 bases each). The germline V and J ends were trimmed by 6 bases and 0 bases, with 17 bases remaining between them. Per the germline V gene, CDR1 is MNHNS and CDR2 is SASEGT. This CDR3 is built from 16 residues. The CDR3 is CASRKGGLPYQETQYF. CDR3 bases: TGTGCCAGCAGAAAAGGGGGACTCCCGTACCAAGAGACCCAGTACTTC.

This rearrangement joins TRBV28 to TRBJ1-4, with 11 bases fitting TRBD1. Germline CDR1 and CDR2: MDHEN and SYDVKM. V gave up 6 bases and J gave up 5 bases; unmatched junction bases: 5. This CDR3 is built from 15 residues. The CDR3 loop reads CASRRDRGRNEKLFF. In DNA, the CDR3 is TGTGCCAGCAGGCGGGACAGGGGGAGGAATGAAAAACTGTTTTTT.

The J gene is TRBJ1-5, the V gene TRBV28, with a tentative D call TRBD1 (5 bases). The CDR3 is 17 amino acids. Between the trimmed V and J ends, which lost 4 bases and 2 bases, there was a span of 18 bases. The germline V gene has CDR1 MDHEN and CDR2 SYDVKM. Here the CDR3 reads CASSSWRGEGGNQPQHF. In DNA, the CDR3 is TGTGCCAGCAGTTCGTGGAGGGGAGAGGGAGGCAATCAGCCCCAGCATTTT.

This clonotype was detected ten times or more. The chain carries TRBV5-1 and TRBJ2-7, with 7 bases matching TRBD1. In germline, CDR1 is SGHRS, CDR2 YFSETQ. The CDR3 covers 15 residues. V lost 0 bases to trimming and J lost 2 bases; unmatched junction nucleotides: 5. In DNA, the CDR3 is TGCGCCAGCAGCTTGGCTACAGGGGCGGCCTACGAGCAGTACTTC. Protein: CASSLATGAAYEQYF.

The table lists this clonotype with a few counts. The chain carries TRBV5-1 and TRBJ1-1; D may be TRBD1 (6 bases). The CDR3 is 16 amino acids. Germline CDR1 and CDR2: SGHRS and YFSETQ. V lost 4 bases and J lost 3, with 19 bases in between. CDR3 amino acids: CASSTQTGRYDTEAFF. The CDR3 region has the DNA TGCGCCAGCAGCACGCAGACAGGCCGTTACGACACTGAAGCTTTCTTT. The full variable domain, its missing parts supplied by reference TRBV5-1 and TRBJ1-1, is KAGVTQTPRYLIKTRGQQVTLSCSPISGHRSVSWYQQTPGQGLQFLFEYFSETQRNKGNFPGRFSGRQFSNSRSEMNVSTLELGDSALYLCASSTQTGRYDTEAFFGQGTRLTVV.

This chain connects TRBV14 to TRBJ1-6; no clear D gene. V gave up 0 bases and J gave up 10 bases, with 10 bases separating them. Germline V gives CDR1 SGHDN, CDR2 FVKESK. This CDR3 comprises 14 residues. The CDR3 sequence: CASSQERRRSPLHF. CDR3 nucleotides: TGTGCCAGCAGCCAAGAACGAAGAAGGTCACCCCTCCACTTT.

There are a few counts of this clonotype. The chain joins TRBV12-3 or TRBV12-4 to TRBJ2-7; TRBD1 matches at 8 bases. Germline trimming cut 6 bases from V and 4 bases from J; bases unmatched to any gene: 14. The length of the CDR3 is 16 residues. The CDR3 DNA follows: TGTGCCAGCAGCCCTGACAGGGGTCCTTCGAAATACGAGCAGTACTTC. It translates to CASSPDRGPSKYEQYF.

In its sample, this clonotype was seen a few times. This chain connects TRBV3-1 to TRBJ2-5; either TRBD1 or TRBD2 may fit D (6 bases each). Germline V gene lookup returns CDR1 LGHDT and CDR2 YNNKEL (reference sequence). Trimming took off 7 bases at V and 1 base at J, with 19 bases between the two ends. This CDR3 has 16 residues. The CDR3 here is CASTPWWGALQETQYF. CDR3 DNA sequence: TGTGCCAGCACCCCATGGTGGGGGGCTCTCCAAGAGACCCAGTACTTC.

This rearrangement joins TRBV6-5 to TRBJ2-2, with a weak D call TRBD2 (6 bases). This CDR3 contains 14 residues. Trimming removed 1 base from V and 9 bases from J, with 12 bases in between. The germline CDR1 and CDR2 sequences are MNHEY and SVGAGI. This CDR3 is CASSYLEGTRELFF. In DNA, the CDR3 is TGTGCCAGCAGTTACTTGGAGGGGACCAGGGAGCTGTTTTTT.

This clonotype was observed a few times. Since a much larger clone is just one base distant, this may be a read error. The rearrangement joins TRBV5-1 to TRBJ2-7; a weak D match, TRBD1 (7 bases). CDR3 length: 14 residues. The V end lost 4 bases, the J end lost 4 bases, and 15 bases lay between the germline ends. CDR1 is SGHRS, CDR2 YFSETQ, per germline. CDR3 protein: CASSRGTASYEQYF. The CDR3 DNA reads as TGCGCCAGCAGCCGGGGGACAGCCTCTTACGAGCAGTACTTC.

CDR3 DNA: TGTGCCAGCAGCTCGCACAGGGAGAGCCCCCAAGCTTTCTTT. This translates into CASSSHRESPQAFF. The chain carries TRBV7-2 and TRBJ1-1, with a tentative D call TRBD1 (6 bases). This CDR3 has 14 residues. Trimming left V 4 bases short and J 9 bases short, with 18 bases between. The V gene's germline CDR1 is SGHTA and CDR2 FQGNSA.